The rows below give T cell receptor beta chains drawn from one sample of a study of blood T cells in healthy people across ages. TCRdb itself ran the 5' RACE reads through MiXCR, one entry per CDR3 protein. The sample consists of 1.6 million or so distinct CDR3 sequences, 30% to 40% of them appearing once. The sample consisted of blood. The source of these receptors is a woman younger than 45 in good health. Each CDR3 is given with its conserved first and last residue. The order of the fields is CDR3 length, J gene, V gene, clone size, D gene, CDR3 DNA, CDR3 protein. A D gene is named only where the DNA matches it firmly. The size field is filled for only some rows; it gives once, few, many or a size class.

15 | TRBJ1-2 | TRBV7-2 | few | NA | TGTGCCAGCAGCCAACCAAGGCTGAGGAACTATGGCTACACCTTC | CASSQPRLRNYGYTF
13 | TRBJ2-7 | TRBV20-1 | NA | NA | TGCAGTGCTAGCCCCCCCGACTTCTACGAGCAGTACTTC | CSASPPDFYEQYF
14 | TRBJ2-5 | TRBV4-1 | NA | NA | TGCGCCAGCAGCCAAGTGGAGGGGTCAGAAACCCAGTACTTC | CASSQVEGSETQYF
15 | TRBJ2-1 | TRBV28 | few | TRBD2 | TGTGCCAGCAGATTTAGCGGGGGTGCCTACAATGAGCAGTTCTTC | CASRFSGGAYNEQFF
16 | TRBJ2-1 | TRBV3-1 | few | TRBD2 | TGTGCCAGCAGCCAATTGACTAGCGGGCCCCACAATGAGCAGTTCTTC | CASSQLTSGPHNEQFF
17 | TRBJ2-7 | TRBV4-1 | NA | TRBD1 | TGCGCCAGCAGCCCCATGCCCGGGACAGGCTTCTCCTACGAGCAGTACTTC | CASSPMPGTGFSYEQYF
15 | TRBJ2-2 | TRBV7-2 | NA | NA | TGTGCCAGCAGCTTCTGGACGGCAACCAGTGGGGAGCTGTTTTTT | CASSFWTATSGELFF
14 | TRBJ2-3 | TRBV14 | NA | NA | TGTGCCAGCAGCCACTACAATATTCTGGATACGCAGTATTTT | CASSHYNILDTQYF
13 | TRBJ1-2 | TRBV12-3/TRBV12-4 | NA | NA | TGTGCCAGCAGCCCGACAGCGAGCTATGGCTACACCTTC | CASSPTASYGYTF
14 | TRBJ2-3 | TRBV4-1 | many | NA | TGCGCCAGCAGCCAAGGAGGGGGGGGAGATACGCAGTATTTT | CASSQGGGGDTQYF
14 | TRBJ2-3 | TRBV10-3 | NA | NA | TGTGCCATCAGTGAGTCAACAGGGACAAATACGCAGTATTTT | CAISESTGTNTQYF
17 | TRBJ2-5 | TRBV7-8 | NA | TRBD2 | TGTGCCAGCAGCTTAGGGTCTCTAGCGGGAGGGGAAGAGACCCAGTACTTC | CASSLGSLAGGEETQYF
12 | TRBJ1-2 | TRBV29-1 | few | NA | TGCAGCGCTCAGGACTCACAGTGGGGCTACACCTTC | CSAQDSQWGYTF